The clone carrying this T cell receptor (beta chain) was counted many times. Its antigen is still unknown. The source of the sample is a study of CD8 T cells in ankylosing spondylitis. Findings and limits, study-wide: Earlier work had already found some motif variants in reactive arthritis synovial fluid and blood. Characteristic of ankylosing spondylitis blood, it appeared, was a TCR beta motif comprising several highly homologous variants.

Generation of TCR beta libraries employed quantitative 5'-RACE incorporating molecular barcodes. TCRdb re-derived calls from the 5' RACE reads in MiXCR, one entry per CDR3 protein. The table has about 500,000 distinct CDR3 sequences, approximately 5.3% seen once. This CDR3 comprises 16 residues. Germline V gene lookup returns CDR1 DFQATT and CDR2 SNEGSKA (reference sequence). Unmatched junction bases numbered 11, after V lost 1 base and J lost 4 bases. The clonotype was recovered from a male donor with ankylosing spondylitis. The sample consisted of blood, either unsorted or a sorted T cell fraction (not recorded which). The chain combines TRBV20-1 with TRBJ2-5; 8 positions match TRBD1. The DNA of the CDR3 is TGCAGTGCTAGAGCCACAGGGGGAGTGAATGGAGAGACCCAGTACTTC. Translating it yields CSARATGGVNGETQYF.